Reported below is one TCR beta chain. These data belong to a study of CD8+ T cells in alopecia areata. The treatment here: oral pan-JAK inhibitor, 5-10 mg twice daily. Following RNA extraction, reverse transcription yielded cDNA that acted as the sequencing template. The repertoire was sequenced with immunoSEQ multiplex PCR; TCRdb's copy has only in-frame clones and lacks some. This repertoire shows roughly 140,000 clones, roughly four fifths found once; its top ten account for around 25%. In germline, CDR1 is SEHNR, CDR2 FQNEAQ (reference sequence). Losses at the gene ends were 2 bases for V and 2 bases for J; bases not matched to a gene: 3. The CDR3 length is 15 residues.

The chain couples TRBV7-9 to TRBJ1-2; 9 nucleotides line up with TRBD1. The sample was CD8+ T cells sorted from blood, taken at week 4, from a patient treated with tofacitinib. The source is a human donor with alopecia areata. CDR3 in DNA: TGTGCCAGCAGCTTATCGGGACAGGGCAACTATGGCTACACCTTC. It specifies CASSLSGQGNYGYTF.